This TCR beta chain was obtained from a study of human T cells and chemical hapten exposure. Study at large: Weekly diphenylcyclopropenone doses were given to patients' scalps across the roughly 25-week study. The study enrolled mostly female patients with alopecia areata, totalis or universalis.

V lost 0 bases, J lost 3 bases, and 8 bases lay in between. This CDR3 is 15 amino acids long. Germline loops: CDR1 LGHDT, CDR2 YNNKEL (reference sequence). Time point given: patch test 1, 2 weeks after DPC sensitization. Treatment here: therapeutic diphenylcyclopropenone sensitization with weekly scalp DPC. Each CDR3 protein is one row after TCRdb ran MiXCR on the RACE reads. The sample shows around 120,000 distinct CDR3 sequences, around 13% of them seen only once. This rearrangement joins TRBV3-1 to TRBJ2-2; the D gene is possibly TRBD2 (5 bases). This material consisted of whole blood, taken in connection with sensitization to the hapten diphenylcyclopropenone (DPC). The TCR comes from a man aged 18 to 29 with alopecia areata. Some clones in this sample may be carry-over from other donors' samples. The CDR3 nucleotides are TGTGCCAGCAGCCAAGATCGAGGGTACACCGGGGAGCTGTTTTTT. This translates into CASSQDRGYTGELFF.